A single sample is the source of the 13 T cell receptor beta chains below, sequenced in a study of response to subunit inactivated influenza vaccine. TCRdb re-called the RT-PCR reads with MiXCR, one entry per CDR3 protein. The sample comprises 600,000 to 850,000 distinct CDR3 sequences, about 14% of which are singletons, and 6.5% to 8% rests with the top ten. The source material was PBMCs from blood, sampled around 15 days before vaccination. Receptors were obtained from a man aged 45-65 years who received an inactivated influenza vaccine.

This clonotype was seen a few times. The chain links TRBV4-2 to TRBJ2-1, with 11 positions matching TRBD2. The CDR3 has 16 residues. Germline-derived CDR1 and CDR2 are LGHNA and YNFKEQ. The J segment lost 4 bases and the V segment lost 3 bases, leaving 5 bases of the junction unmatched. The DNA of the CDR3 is TGTGCCAGCAGCCACCTTAGCGGGGGGGCTTACAATGAGCAGTTCTTC. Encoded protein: CASSHLSGGAYNEQFF.

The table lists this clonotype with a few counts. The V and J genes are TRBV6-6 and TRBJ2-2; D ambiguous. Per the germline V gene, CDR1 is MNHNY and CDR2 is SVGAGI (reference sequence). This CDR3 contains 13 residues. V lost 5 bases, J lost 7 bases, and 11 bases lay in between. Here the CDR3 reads CASSQGRNGELFF. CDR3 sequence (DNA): TGTGCCAGCAGTCAAGGGCGCAACGGGGAGCTGTTTTTT.

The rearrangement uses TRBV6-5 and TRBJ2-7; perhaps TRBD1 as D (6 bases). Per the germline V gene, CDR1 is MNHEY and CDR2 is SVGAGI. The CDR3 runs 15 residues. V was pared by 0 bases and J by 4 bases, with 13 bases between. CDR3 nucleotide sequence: TGTGCCAGCAGTTACTCGGCAGGGGCGCGATACGAGCAGTACTTC. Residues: CASSYSAGARYEQYF.

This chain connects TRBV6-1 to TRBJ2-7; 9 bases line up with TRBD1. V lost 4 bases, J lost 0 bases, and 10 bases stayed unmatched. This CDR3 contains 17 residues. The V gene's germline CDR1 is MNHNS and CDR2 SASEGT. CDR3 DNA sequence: TGTGCCAGCAGTGGGGGGGGACAGGGACCTTTCTCCTACGAGCAGTACTTC. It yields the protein CASSGGGQGPFSYEQYF.

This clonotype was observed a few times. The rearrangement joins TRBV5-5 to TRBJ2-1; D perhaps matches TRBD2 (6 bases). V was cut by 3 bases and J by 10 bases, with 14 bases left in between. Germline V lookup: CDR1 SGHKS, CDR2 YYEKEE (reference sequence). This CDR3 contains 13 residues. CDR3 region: CASSWDLAGEQFF. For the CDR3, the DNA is TGTGCCAGCAGCTGGGATCTGGCGGGGGAGCAGTTCTTC.

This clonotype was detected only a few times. CDR3: CASSPPGGQGYEQYF. The CDR3 DNA reads as TGTGCCAGCTCACCCCCTGGGGGACAGGGCTACGAGCAGTACTTC. The chain employs TRBV18 and TRBJ2-7; TRBD1 matches at 9 bases. The CDR3 sequence is 15 residues long. J gave up 3 bases and V 3 bases, and 6 bases lay outside the gene matches. Germline values: CDR1 KGHSH, CDR2 LQKENI.

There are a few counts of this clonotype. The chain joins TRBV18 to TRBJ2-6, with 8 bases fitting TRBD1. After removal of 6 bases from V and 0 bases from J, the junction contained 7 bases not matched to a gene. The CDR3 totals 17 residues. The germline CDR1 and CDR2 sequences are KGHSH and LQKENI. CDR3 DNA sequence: TGTGCCAGCTCGCACAGGGGGAAAACCTCTGGGGCCAACGTCCTGACTTTC. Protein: CASSHRGKTSGANVLTF.

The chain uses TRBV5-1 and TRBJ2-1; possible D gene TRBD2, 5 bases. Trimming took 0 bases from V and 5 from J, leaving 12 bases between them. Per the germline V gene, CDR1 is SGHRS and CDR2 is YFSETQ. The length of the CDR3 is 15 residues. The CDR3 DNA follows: TGCGCCAGCAGCTTGGAAGCGGCGAGGAACAATGAGCAGTTCTTC. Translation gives CASSLEAARNNEQFF.

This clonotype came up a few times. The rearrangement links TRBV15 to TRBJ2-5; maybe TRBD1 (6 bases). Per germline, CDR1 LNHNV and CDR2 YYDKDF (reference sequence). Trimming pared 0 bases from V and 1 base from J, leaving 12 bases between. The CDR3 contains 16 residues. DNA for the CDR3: TGTGCCACCAGCAGAGATCCAAACAGGGCCCAAGAGACCCAGTACTTC. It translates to CATSRDPNRAQETQYF.

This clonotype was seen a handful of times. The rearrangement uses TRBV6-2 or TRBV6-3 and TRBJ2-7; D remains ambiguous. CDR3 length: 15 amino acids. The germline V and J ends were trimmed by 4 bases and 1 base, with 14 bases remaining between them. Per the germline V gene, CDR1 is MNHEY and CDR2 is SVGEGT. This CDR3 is CASSSWAELSYEQYF. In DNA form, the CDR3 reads TGTGCCAGCAGTTCTTGGGCAGAACTATCCTACGAGCAGTACTTC.

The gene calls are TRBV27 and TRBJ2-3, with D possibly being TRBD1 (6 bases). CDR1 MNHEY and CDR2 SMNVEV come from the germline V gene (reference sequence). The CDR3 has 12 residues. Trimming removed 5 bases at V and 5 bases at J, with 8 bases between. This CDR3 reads CASSIGGDTQYF. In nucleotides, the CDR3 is TGTGCCAGCAGTATAGGGGGAGATACGCAGTATTTT.

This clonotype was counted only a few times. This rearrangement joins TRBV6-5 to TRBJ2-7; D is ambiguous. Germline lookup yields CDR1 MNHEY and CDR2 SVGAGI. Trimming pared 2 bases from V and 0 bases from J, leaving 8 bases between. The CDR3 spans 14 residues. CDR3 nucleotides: TGTGCCAGCAGTTACGCATACCCCTCCTACGAGCAGTACTTC. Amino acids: CASSYAYPSYEQYF.

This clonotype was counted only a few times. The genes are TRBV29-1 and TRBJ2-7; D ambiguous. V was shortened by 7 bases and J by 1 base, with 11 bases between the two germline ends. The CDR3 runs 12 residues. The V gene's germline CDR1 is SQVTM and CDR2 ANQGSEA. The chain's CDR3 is CSAGLQSYEQYF. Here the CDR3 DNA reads TGCAGCGCTGGGTTACAGTCCTACGAGCAGTACTTC.